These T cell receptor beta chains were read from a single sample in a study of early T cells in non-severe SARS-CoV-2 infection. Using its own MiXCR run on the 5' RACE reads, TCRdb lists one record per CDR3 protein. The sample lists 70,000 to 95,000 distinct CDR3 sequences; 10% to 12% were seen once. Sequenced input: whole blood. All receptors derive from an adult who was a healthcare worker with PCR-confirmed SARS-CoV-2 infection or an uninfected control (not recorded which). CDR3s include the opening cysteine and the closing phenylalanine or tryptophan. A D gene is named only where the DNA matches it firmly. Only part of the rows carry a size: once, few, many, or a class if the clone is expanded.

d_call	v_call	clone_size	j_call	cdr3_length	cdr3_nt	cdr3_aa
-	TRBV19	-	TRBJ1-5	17	TGTGCCAGTAGTATCCCAGCGTTCGGGGCAAGCAATCAGCCCCAGCATTTT	CASSIPAFGASNQPQHF
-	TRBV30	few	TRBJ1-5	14	TGTGCCTGGAGGGATCTAGGGGGGGATCAGCCCCAGCATTTT	CAWRDLGGDQPQHF
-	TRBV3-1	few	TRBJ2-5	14	TGTGCCAGCAGCCAAAGGACAGTCCAAGAGACCCAGTACTTC	CASSQRTVQETQYF
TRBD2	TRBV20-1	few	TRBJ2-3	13	TGCAGTGCACCCTTCGGGGGGGCAGATACGCAGTATTTT	CSAPFGGADTQYF
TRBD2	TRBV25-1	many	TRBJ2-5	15	TGTGCCAGCAGTGACGGACTAGCGCGAGTGGAGACCCAGTACTTC	CASSDGLARVETQYF
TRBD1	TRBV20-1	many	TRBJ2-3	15	TGCAGTGCTAGAACCGGGACAGGGGGCACAGATACGCAGTATTTT	CSARTGTGGTDTQYF
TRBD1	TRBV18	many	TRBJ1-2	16	TGTGCCAGCTCACCACGGACAGGGGGCGCGGACTATGGCTACACCTTC	CASSPRTGGADYGYTF
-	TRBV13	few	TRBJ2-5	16	TGTGCCAGCAGCCCACCTGTCGGGACAACTCAAGAGACCCAGTACTTC	CASSPPVGTTQETQYF
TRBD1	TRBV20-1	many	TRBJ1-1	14	TGCAGTGCTAGCCCACAGGGGGCTGACACTGAAGCTTTCTTT	CSASPQGADTEAFF
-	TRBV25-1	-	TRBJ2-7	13	TGTGCCAGCAGTGAGCCCCACCTCTACGAGCAGTACTTC	CASSEPHLYEQYF
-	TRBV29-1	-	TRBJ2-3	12	TGCAGCCTCGAAAGGGGGTACGATACGCAGTATTTT	CSLERGYDTQYF
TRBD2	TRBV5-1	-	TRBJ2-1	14	TGCGCCAGCCTCGGGGGGGCTGCATACAATGAGCAGTTCTTC	CASLGGAAYNEQFF
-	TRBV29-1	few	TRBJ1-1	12	TGCAGCGGCTTACGGAGAAACACTGAAGCTTTCTTT	CSGLRRNTEAFF
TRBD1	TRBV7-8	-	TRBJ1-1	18	TGTGCCAGCAGCTGGGCCCAGGGGGACGGCGGGTCCCGCATGGAAGCTTTCTTT	CASSWAQGDGGSRMEAFF
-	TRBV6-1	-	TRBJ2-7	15	TGTGCCAGCAGTGAAGTCGAACTAGCCTACTACGAGCAGTACTTC	CASSEVELAYYEQYF
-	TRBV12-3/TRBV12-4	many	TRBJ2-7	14	TGTGCCAGCAGTGGTCGGGACCAAACCTACGAGCAGTACTTC	CASSGRDQTYEQYF
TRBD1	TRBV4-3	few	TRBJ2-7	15	TGCGCCAGCAGCCCCCGCCCGGGACAGGGGAGTGAGCAGTACTTC	CASSPRPGQGSEQYF
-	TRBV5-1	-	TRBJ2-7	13	TGCGCCAGCAGCCTGGACATAAACTACGAGCAGTACTTC	CASSLDINYEQYF
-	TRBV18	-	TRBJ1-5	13	TGTGCCAGTCCAGGGGTTTGGGATCAGCCCCAGCATTTT	CASPGVWDQPQHF
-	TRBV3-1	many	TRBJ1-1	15	TGTGCCAGCAGCCAACTTCGCCAGGGGAACACTGAAGCTTTCTTT	CASSQLRQGNTEAFF
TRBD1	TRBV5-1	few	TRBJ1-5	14	TGCGCCAGCAGCTTGTCCACAGGGGGGCAGCCCCAGCATTTT	CASSLSTGGQPQHF
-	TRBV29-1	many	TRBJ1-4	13	TGCAGCGTCAAGGACAGAAGGAAAGAAAAACTGTTTTTT	CSVKDRRKEKLFF
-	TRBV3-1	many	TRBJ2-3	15	TGTGCCAGCAGCCACGGAGGGGGGCGCGCAGATACGCAGTATTTT	CASSHGGGRADTQYF
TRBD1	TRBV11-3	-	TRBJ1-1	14	TGTGCCAGCAGCTCCGGGACAGGGGACACTGAAGCTTTCTTT	CASSSGTGDTEAFF
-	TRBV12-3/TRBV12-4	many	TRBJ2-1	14	TGTGCCAGCAGTCCCGGCCCGCCCGACAATGAGCAGTTCTTC	CASSPGPPDNEQFF
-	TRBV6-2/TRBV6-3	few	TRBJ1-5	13	TGTGCCAGCAGTTATTGGCGGAATCAGCCCCAGCATTTT	CASSYWRNQPQHF
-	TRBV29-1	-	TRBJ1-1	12	TGCAGCGTAGGACGGATGAACACTGAAGCTTTCTTT	CSVGRMNTEAFF
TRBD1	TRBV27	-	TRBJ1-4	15	TGTGCCAGCAGTTCCGAGGGGGCCGAGGATGAAAAACTGTTTTTT	CASSSEGAEDEKLFF
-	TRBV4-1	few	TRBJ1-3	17	TGCGCCAGCAGCCAAGACGGGGCACTTTTCTCTGGAAACACCATATATTTT	CASSQDGALFSGNTIYF
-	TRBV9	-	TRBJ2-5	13	TGTGCCAGCAGCCCCCCGATCCAAGAGACCCAGTACTTC	CASSPPIQETQYF
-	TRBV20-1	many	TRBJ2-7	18	TGCAGTGCTAGAGAATTGGGGTTAGATTGGTCCCCGACCTACGAGCAGTACTTC	CSARELGLDWSPTYEQYF
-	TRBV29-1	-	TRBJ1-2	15	TGCAGCGTTCCGGGACTGACGGCAGTTAACTATGGCTACACCTTC	CSVPGLTAVNYGYTF
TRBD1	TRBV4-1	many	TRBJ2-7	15	TGCGCCAGCAGCCAAGATATCGGGACAGTCTACGAGCAGTACTTC	CASSQDIGTVYEQYF
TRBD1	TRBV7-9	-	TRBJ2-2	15	TGTGCCAGCAGCTTAGTCGACAGGGGGACCGGGGAGCTGTTTTTT	CASSLVDRGTGELFF
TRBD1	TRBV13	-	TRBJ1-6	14	TGTGCCAGCAGCACCGGACAGGAGGGTTCACCCCTCCACTTT	CASSTGQEGSPLHF
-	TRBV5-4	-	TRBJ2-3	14	TGTGCCAGCAGCTTGGCCGACAGAACAGATACGCAGTATTTT	CASSLADRTDTQYF
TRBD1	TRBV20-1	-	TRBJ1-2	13	TGCAGTGCTAGAGCCCCGGACAGGGACGGCTACACCTTC	CSARAPDRDGYTF
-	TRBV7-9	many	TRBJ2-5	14	TGTGCCAGCAGCCCCCCCTCTACCGGGGAGACCCAGTACTTC	CASSPPSTGETQYF